The following is a TCR beta chain sequence with its context. Antigen: not known. This sample stems from a study of cytomegalovirus exposure and HLA in healthy donors. Study observations and caveats: Most TCR sequences proved rare, with some public TCRs found in many donors.

PCR employed 60 Vbeta and 13 Jbeta primers. Libraries were prepared by immunoSEQ multiplex PCR; TCRdb keeps only in-frame clonotypes and omits some of them. The sample lists around 99,000 clones; 81% were seen once. This clonotype originated in a woman aged 25-40 years in good health and CMV-seronegative. Sequenced: PBMCs.

The CDR3 is CSVDGGQGLSYEQYF. In DNA form, the CDR3 reads TGCAGCGTTGACGGAGGACAGGGACTCTCCTACGAGCAGTACTTC. This rearrangement joins TRBV29-1 to TRBJ2-7; 8 bases align to TRBD1. Germline V lookup: CDR1 SQVTM, CDR2 ANQGSEA. CDR3 length equals 15 residues. Trimming took 3 bases from V and 0 from J; bases not matched to a gene: 7.